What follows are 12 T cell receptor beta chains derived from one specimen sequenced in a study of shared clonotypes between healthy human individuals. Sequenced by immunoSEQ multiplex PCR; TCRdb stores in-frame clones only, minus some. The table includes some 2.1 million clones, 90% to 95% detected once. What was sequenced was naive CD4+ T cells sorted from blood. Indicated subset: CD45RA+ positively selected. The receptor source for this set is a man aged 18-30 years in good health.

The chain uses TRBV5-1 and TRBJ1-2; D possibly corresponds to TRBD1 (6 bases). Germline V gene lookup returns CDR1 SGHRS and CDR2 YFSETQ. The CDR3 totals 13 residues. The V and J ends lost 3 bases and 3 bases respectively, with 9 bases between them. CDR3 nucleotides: TGCGCCAGCAGCTCCAGGACAGACTATGGCTACACCTTC. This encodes CASSSRTDYGYTF.

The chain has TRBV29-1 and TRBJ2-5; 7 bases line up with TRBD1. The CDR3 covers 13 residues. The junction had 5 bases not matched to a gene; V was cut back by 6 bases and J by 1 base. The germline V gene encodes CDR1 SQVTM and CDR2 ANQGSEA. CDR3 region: CSVNGQVQETQYF. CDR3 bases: TGCAGCGTCAACGGACAGGTCCAAGAGACCCAGTACTTC.

CDR3 in amino acids: CASRREGARDTEAFF. As DNA, the CDR3 is TGTGCCAGCAGAAGAGAGGGGGCAAGGGACACTGAAGCTTTCTTT. This sequence joins TRBV6-5 and TRBJ1-1; 7 positions agree with TRBD1. Unmatched junction bases numbered 10, after V lost 6 bases and J lost 3 bases. The CDR3 loop spans 15 amino acids. Germline V gene lookup returns CDR1 MNHEY and CDR2 SVGAGI.

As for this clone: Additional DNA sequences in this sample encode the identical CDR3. The CDR3 region is CAWSVFGTVNTEAFF. The CDR3 DNA is TGTGCCTGGAGTGTATTTGGGACGGTGAACACTGAAGCTTTCTTT. The chain links TRBV30 to TRBJ1-1; TRBD1 might be the D (5 bases). Germline V CDR1 and CDR2: GTSNPN, SVGIG (reference sequence). Trimming removed 0 bases at V and 0 bases at J, with 11 bases between. The CDR3 extends over 15 amino acids.

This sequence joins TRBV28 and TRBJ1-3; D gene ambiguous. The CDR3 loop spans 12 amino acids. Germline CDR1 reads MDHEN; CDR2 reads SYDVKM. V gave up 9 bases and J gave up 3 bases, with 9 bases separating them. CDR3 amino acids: CASISLGNTIYF. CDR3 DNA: TGTGCCAGTATCTCTCTTGGAAACACCATATATTTT.

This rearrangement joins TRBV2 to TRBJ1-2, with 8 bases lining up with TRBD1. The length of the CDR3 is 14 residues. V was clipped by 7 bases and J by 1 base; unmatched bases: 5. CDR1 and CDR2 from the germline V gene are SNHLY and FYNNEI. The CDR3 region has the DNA TGTGCCAGCACCCGACAGGGGAGTAACTATGGCTACACCTTC. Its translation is CASTRQGSNYGYTF.

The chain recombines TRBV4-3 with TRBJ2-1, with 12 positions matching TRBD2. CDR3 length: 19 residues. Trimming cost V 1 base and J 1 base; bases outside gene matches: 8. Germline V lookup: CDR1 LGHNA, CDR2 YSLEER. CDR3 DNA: TGCGCCAGCAGCCAAGGACTAGCGGGAGTGGGGTTATCCTACAATGAGCAGTTCTTC. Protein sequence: CASSQGLAGVGLSYNEQFF.

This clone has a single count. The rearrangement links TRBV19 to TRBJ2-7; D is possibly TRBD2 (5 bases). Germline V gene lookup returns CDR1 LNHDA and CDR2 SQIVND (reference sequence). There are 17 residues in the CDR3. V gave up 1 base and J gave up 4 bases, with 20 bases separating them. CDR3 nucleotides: TGTGCCAGTAGTATAGCGGCGGCCAAGACTAAAGGGTACGAGCAGTACTTC. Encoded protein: CASSIAAAKTKGYEQYF.

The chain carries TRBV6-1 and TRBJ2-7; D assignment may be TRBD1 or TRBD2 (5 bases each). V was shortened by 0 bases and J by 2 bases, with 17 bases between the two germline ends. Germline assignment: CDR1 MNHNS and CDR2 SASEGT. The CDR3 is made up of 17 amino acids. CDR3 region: CASSEAFAWDPPYEQYF. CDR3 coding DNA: TGTGCCAGCAGTGAAGCGTTCGCTTGGGACCCACCCTACGAGCAGTACTTC.

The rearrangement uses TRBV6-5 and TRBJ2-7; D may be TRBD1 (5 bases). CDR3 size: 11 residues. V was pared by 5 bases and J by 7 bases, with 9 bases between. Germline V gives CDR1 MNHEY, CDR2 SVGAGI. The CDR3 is CASSAGWEQYF. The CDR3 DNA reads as TGTGCCAGCAGTGCAGGGTGGGAGCAGTACTTC.

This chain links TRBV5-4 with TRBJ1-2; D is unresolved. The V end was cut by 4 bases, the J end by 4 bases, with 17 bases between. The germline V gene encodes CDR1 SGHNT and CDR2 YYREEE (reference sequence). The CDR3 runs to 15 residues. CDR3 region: CASSPGPNNPYGYTF. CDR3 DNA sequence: TGTGCCAGCAGCCCAGGACCGAACAACCCCTATGGCTACACCTTC.

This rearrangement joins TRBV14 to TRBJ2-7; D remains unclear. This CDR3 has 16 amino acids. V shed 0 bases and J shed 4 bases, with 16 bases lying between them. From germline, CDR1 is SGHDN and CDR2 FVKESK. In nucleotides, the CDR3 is TGTGCCAGCAGCCAAGACCTAGTGGGGATGGGATACGAGCAGTACTTC. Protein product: CASSQDLVGMGYEQYF.